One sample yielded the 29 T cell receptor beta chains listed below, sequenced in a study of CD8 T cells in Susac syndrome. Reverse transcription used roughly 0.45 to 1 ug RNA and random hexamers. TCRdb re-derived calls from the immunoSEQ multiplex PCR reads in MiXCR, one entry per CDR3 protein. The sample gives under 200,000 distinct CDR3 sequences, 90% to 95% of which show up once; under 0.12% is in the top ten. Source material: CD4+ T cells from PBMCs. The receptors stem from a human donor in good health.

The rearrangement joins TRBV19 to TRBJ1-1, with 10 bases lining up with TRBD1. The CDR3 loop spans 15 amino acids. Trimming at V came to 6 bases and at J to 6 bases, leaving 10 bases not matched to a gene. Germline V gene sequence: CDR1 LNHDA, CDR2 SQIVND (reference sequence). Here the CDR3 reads CASRTPGQGSPEAFF. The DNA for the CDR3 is TGTGCCAGTAGGACCCCGGGACAGGGGAGTCCTGAAGCTTTCTTT.

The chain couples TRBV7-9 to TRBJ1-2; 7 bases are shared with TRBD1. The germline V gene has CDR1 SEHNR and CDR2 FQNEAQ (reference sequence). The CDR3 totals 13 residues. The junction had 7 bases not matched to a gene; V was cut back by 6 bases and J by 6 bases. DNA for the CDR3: TGTGCCAGCAGTTTGGGGACAGTCAATGGCTACACCTTC. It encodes CASSLGTVNGYTF.

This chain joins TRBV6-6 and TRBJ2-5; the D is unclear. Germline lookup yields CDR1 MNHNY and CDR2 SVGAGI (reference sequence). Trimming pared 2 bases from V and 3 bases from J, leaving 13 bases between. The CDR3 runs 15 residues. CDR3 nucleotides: TGTGCCAGCAGTTACAAGCCCCCGAGAGAAGAGACCCAGTACTTC. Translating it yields CASSYKPPREETQYF.

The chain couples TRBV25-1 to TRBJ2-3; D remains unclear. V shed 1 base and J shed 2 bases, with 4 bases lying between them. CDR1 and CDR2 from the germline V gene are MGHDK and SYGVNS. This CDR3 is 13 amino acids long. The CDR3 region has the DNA TGTGCCAGCAGTGAATGGATCACAGATACGCAGTATTTT. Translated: CASSEWITDTQYF.

The CDR3 DNA follows: TGTGCCAGCAGCTTCGGGATCTACGAGCAGTACTTC. Encoded protein: CASSFGIYEQYF. The gene calls are TRBV13 and TRBJ2-7; D might be TRBD2 (5 bases). CDR1 is PRHDT and CDR2 is FYEKMQ in the germline V gene (reference sequence). V was trimmed by 3 bases and J by 3 bases, leaving 6 bases between them. The CDR3 spans 12 residues.

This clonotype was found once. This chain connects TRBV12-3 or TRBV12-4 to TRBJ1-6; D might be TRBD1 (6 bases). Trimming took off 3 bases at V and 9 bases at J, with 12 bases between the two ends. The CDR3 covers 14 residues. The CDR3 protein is CASSLGRGSSPLHF. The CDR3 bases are TGTGCCAGCAGTTTGGGCAGGGGAAGTTCACCCCTCCACTTT.

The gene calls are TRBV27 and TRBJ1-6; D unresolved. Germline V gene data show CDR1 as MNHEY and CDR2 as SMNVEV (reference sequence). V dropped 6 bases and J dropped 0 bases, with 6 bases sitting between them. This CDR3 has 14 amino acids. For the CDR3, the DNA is TGTGCCAGCAGACAGAGCTCCTATAATTCACCCCTCCACTTT. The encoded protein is CASRQSSYNSPLHF.

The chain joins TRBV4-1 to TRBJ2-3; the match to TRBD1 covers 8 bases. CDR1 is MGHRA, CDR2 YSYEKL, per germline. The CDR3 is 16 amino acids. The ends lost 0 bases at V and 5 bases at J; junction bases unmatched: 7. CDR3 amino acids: CASSQELDRERDTQYF. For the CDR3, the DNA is TGCGCCAGCAGCCAAGAGTTGGACAGGGAAAGAGATACGCAGTATTTT.

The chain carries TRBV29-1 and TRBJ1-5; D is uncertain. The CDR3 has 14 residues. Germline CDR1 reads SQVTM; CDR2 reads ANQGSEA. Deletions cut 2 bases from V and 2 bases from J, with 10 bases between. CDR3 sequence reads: CSVESGVGNQPQHF. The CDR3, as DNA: TGCAGCGTTGAAAGCGGGGTGGGCAATCAGCCCCAGCATTTT.

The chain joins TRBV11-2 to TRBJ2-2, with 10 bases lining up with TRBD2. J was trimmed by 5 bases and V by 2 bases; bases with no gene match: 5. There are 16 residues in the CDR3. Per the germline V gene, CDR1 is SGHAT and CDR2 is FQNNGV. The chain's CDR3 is CASSLLAGAGTGELFF. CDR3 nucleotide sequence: TGTGCCAGCAGCTTACTAGCGGGAGCAGGTACCGGGGAGCTGTTTTTT.

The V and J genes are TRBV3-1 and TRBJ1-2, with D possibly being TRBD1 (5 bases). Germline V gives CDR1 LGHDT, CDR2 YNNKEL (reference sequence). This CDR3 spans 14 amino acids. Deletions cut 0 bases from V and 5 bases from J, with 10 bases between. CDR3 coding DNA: TGTGCCAGCAGCCAAGACCAGACAGCTTATGGCTACACCTTC. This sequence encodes CASSQDQTAYGYTF. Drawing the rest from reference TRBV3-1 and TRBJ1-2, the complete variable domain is DTAVSQTPKYLVTQMGNDKSIKCEQNLGHDTMYWYKQDSKKFLKIMFSYNNKELIINETVPNRFSPKSPDKAHLNLHINSLELGDSAVYFCASSQDQTAYGYTFGSGTRLTVV.

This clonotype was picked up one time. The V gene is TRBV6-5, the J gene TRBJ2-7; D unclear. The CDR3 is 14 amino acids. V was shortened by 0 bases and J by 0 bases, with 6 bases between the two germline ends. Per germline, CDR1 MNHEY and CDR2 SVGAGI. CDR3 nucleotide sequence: TGTGCCAGCAGTTACTCAGGGAACTCCTACGAGCAGTACTTC. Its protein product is CASSYSGNSYEQYF.

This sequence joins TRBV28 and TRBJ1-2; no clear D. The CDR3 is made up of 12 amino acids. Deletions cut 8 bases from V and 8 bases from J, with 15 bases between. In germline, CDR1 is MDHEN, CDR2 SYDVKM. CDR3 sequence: CASYNLPGGYTF. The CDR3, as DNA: TGTGCCAGCTATAACCTACCCGGGGGCTACACCTTC.

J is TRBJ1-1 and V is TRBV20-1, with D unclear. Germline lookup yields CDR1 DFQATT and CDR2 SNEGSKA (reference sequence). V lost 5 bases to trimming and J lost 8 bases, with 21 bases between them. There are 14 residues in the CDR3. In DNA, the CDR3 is TGCAGTGCTCCCCGGACGTCCTCCGGTGGAGAAGCTTTCTTT. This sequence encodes CSAPRTSSGGEAFF.

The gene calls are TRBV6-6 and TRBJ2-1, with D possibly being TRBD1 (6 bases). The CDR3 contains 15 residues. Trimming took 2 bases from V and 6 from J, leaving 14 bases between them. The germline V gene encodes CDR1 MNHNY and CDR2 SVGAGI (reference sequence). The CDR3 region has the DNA TGTGCCAGCAGTTACCTCAGGGGAGAAACCAATGAGCAGTTCTTC. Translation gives CASSYLRGETNEQFF.

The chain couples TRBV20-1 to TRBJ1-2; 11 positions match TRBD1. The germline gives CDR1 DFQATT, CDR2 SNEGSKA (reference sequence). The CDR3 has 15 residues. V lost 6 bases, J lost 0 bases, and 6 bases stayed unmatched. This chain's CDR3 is CSAMDRGPPNYGYTF. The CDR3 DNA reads TGCAGTGCAATGGACAGGGGGCCTCCTAACTATGGCTACACCTTC.

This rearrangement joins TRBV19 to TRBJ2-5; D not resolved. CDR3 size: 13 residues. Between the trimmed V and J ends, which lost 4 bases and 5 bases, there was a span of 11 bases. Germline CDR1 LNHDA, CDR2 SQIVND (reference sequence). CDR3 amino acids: CASSTLMGETQYF. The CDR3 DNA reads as TGTGCCAGTAGTACCTTGATGGGGGAGACCCAGTACTTC. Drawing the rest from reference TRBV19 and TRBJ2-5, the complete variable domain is DGGITQSPKYLFRKEGQNVTLSCEQNLNHDAMYWYRQDPGQGLRLIYYSQIVNDFQKGDIAEGYSVSREKKESFPLTVTSAQKNPTAFYLCASSTLMGETQYFGPGTRLLVL.

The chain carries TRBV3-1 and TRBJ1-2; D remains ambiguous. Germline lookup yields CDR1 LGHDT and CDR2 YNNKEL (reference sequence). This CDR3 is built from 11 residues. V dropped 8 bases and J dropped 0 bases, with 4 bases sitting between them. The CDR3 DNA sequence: TGTGCCAGCGGGTCTAACTATGGCTACACCTTC. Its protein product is CASGSNYGYTF.

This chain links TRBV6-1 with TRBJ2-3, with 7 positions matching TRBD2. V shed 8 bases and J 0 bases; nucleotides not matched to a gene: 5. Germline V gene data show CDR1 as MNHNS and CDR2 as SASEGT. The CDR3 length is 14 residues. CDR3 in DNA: TGTGCCAGCGCGCTAGCGGAGAGCACAGATACGCAGTATTTT. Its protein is CASALAESTDTQYF.

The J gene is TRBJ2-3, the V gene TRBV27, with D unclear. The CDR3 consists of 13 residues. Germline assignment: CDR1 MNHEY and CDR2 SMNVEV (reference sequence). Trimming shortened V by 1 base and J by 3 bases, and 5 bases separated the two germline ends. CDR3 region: CASSLLGTDTQYF. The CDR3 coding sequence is TGTGCCAGCAGTTTATTAGGGACAGATACGCAGTATTTT.

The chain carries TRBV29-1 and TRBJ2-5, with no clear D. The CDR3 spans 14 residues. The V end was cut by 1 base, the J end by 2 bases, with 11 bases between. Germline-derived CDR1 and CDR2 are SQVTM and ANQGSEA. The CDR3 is CSVEVAVKQETQYF. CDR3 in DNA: TGCAGCGTTGAAGTCGCGGTCAAACAAGAGACCCAGTACTTC. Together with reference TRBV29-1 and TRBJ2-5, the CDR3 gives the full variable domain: SAVISQKPSRDICQRGTSLTIQCQVDSQVTMMFWYRQQPGQSLTLIATANQGSEATYESGFVIDKFPISRPNLTFSTLTVSNMSPEDSSIYLCSVEVAVKQETQYFGPGTRLLVL.

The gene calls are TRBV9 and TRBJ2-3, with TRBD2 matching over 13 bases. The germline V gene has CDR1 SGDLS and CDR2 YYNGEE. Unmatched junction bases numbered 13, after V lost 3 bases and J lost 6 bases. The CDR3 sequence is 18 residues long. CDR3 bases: TGTGCCAGCAGCGCCCCGGGACTAGCGGGATTTTCCGGGGATACGCAGTATTTT. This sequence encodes CASSAPGLAGFSGDTQYF.

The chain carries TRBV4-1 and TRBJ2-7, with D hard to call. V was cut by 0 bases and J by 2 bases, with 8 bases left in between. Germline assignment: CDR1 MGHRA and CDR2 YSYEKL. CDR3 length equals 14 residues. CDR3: CASSQDRGAYEQYF. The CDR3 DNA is TGCGCCAGCAGCCAAGATAGAGGTGCCTACGAGCAGTACTTC.

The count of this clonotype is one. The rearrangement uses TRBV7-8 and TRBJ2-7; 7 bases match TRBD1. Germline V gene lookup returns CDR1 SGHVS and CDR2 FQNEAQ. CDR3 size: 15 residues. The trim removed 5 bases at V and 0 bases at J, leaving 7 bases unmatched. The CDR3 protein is CASSPGQPSSYEQYV. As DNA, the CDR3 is TGTGCCAGCAGCCCGGGACAGCCCAGCTCCTACGAGCAGTACGTC.

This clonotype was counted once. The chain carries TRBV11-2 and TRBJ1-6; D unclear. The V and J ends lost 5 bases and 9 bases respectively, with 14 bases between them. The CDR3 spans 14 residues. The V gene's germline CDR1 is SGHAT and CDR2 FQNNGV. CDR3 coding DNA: TGTGCCAGCAGCCTGCAGGCTGGGTCTTCACCCCTCCACTTT. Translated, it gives CASSLQAGSSPLHF. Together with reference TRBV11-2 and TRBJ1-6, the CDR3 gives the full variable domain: EAGVAQSPRYKIIEKRQSVAFWCNPISGHATLYWYQQILGQGPKLLIQFQNNGVVDDSQLPKDRFSAERLKGVDSTLKIQPAKLEDSAVYLCASSLQAGSSPLHFGNGTRLTVT.

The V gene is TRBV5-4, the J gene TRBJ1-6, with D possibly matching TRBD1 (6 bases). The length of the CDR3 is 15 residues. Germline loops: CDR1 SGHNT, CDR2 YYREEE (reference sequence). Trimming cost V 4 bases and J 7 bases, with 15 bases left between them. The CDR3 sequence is CASSPGDTSNSPLHF. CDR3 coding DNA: TGTGCCAGCAGCCCGGGGGACACATCGAATTCACCCCTCCACTTT.

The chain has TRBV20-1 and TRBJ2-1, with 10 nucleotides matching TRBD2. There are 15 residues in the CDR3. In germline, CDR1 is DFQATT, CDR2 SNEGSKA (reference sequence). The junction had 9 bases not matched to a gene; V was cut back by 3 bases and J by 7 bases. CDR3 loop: CSARGGLARANEQFF. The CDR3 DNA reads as TGCAGTGCTAGGGGGGGACTAGCGCGGGCAAATGAGCAGTTCTTC.

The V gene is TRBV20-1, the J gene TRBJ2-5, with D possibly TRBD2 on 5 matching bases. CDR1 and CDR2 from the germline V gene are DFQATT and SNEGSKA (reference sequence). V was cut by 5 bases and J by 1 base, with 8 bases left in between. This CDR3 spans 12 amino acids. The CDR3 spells CSAEGVQETQYF. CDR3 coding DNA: TGCAGTGCTGAGGGTGTCCAAGAGACCCAGTACTTC.

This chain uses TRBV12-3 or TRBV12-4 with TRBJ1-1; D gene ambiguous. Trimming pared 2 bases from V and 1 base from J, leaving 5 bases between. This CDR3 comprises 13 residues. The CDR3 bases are TGTGCCAGCAGTTTATTCCGGAACACTGAAGCTTTCTTT. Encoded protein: CASSLFRNTEAFF.